Described below is a single T cell receptor (beta chain) sequence and its context. Its antigen is not identified. This record belongs to a study of post-analysis software for immune sequencing data. Whole-study context: In terms of disease course, relapsing-remitting, secondary progressive and progressive-relapsing multiple sclerosis were included.

Unique molecular identifiers tagged the TCR beta cDNA libraries. MiXCR, applied by TCRdb to the PCR reads, yields one record per CDR3 protein. The data hold hundreds of thousands of distinct CDR3 sequences, with around 37% observed a single time. Study-wide findings and caveats: Several TRBV segments, TRBV5-6, TRBV5-1 and TRBV20-1 among them, were found more frequent in patients than controls.

V lost 0 bases to trimming and J lost 0 bases, with 12 bases between them. The CDR3 sequence is 17 residues long. The chain uses TRBV12-3 or TRBV12-4 and TRBJ2-1, with TRBD1 as a possible D gene (5 bases). Material: blood. The receptor was isolated from a girl aged 10 to 17 with multiple sclerosis. CDR3: CASSLAHGAGSYNEQFF. CDR3 in DNA: TGTGCCAGCAGTTTAGCGCATGGGGCAGGCTCCTACAATGAGCAGTTCTTC.